One sample yielded the 21 T cell receptor beta chains listed below, sequenced in a study of blood T cell repertoires in COVID-19. TCRdb's copy holds only in-frame clones and misses some; the assay was immunoSEQ multiplex PCR. The table records roughly 100,000 clones, approximately 90% of them present only once. Sequencing was done on a sample of peripheral blood. The receptors here all came from a man in his fifties or sixties with acute or convalescent COVID-19.

V is TRBV24-1 and J is TRBJ2-1; tentatively, D is TRBD1 (6 bases). CDR1 is KGHDR, CDR2 SFDVKD, per germline. The germline V and J ends were trimmed by 5 bases and 7 bases, with 11 bases remaining between them. This CDR3 contains 13 residues. CDR3 coding DNA: TGTGCCACCAGTGCCAAACAGGGAAATGAGCAGTTCTTC. As protein: CATSAKQGNEQFF.

The chain recombines TRBV4-1 with TRBJ1-2, with 7 bases aligning to TRBD1. Germline V CDR1 and CDR2: MGHRA, YSYEKL. CDR3 length equals 15 residues. J lost 2 bases, V lost 1 base, and 4 bases had no gene match. The CDR3 sequence: CASSQGQGENYGYTF. In DNA, the CDR3 is TGCGCCAGCAGCCAAGGACAGGGAGAAAACTATGGCTACACCTTC.

This sequence joins TRBV18 and TRBJ1-4; 7 nucleotides align to TRBD1. J gave up 0 bases and V 0 bases, and 7 bases lay outside the gene matches. The length of the CDR3 is 18 residues. Germline V CDR1 and CDR2: KGHSH, LQKENI. The CDR3 region is CASSPPRDRATTNEKLFF. CDR3 DNA sequence: TGTGCCAGCTCACCACCTCGGGACAGAGCTACAACTAATGAAAAACTGTTTTTT.

The V call is TRBV6-5, the J call TRBJ2-5; 9 positions match TRBD2. The V gene's germline CDR1 is MNHEY and CDR2 SVGAGI. J lost 3 bases, V lost 6 bases, and 5 bases had no gene match. The CDR3 length is 14 residues. CDR3 protein: CASRAGTSKETQYF. In DNA form, the CDR3 reads TGTGCCAGCAGAGCTGGGACTAGCAAAGAGACCCAGTACTTC.

This sequence joins TRBV7-6 and TRBJ2-5; 10 bases are shared with TRBD1. From germline, CDR1 is SGHVS and CDR2 FNYEAQ. The CDR3 contains 16 residues. The V gene end was trimmed by 5 bases and the J gene end by 6 bases; junction bases not matched to a gene: 12. In DNA form, the CDR3 reads TGTGCCAGCAGCCCGCTGACAGGGGGCGAAGTTAAGACCCAGTACTTC. Translated, it gives CASSPLTGGEVKTQYF.

The chain combines TRBV5-4 with TRBJ1-4, with D perhaps matching TRBD1 (6 bases). There are 16 residues in the CDR3. V was cut by 3 bases and J by 0 bases, with 12 bases left in between. Germline V CDR1 and CDR2: SGHNT, YYREEE (reference sequence). The CDR3 DNA is TGTGCCAGCAGCTACAGGGTCGGAACAACTAATGAAAAACTGTTTTTT. Translated, it gives CASSYRVGTTNEKLFF.

J is TRBJ1-1 and V is TRBV2; D may be TRBD1 (5 bases). The germline V and J ends were trimmed by 4 bases and 6 bases, with 18 bases remaining between them. This CDR3 contains 15 residues. Germline V gene data show CDR1 as SNHLY and CDR2 as FYNNEI. The CDR3 spells CASSGLFSSGAEAFF. In nucleotides, the CDR3 is TGTGCCAGCAGTGGACTCTTTTCCTCGGGGGCTGAAGCTTTCTTT. Combining the CDR3 with reference TRBV2 and TRBJ1-1 gives the whole variable domain EPEVTQTPSHQVTQMGQEVILRCVPISNHLYFYWYRQILGQKVEFLVSFYNNEISEKSEIFDDQFSVERPDGSNFTLKIRSTKLEDSAMYFCASSGLFSSGAEAFFGQGTRLTVV.

The chain has TRBV7-9 and TRBJ1-4; 7 nucleotides align to TRBD1. The CDR3 totals 15 residues. Germline CDR1 SEHNR, CDR2 FQNEAQ (reference sequence). The V segment lost 4 bases and the J segment 3 bases; nucleotides outside the gene matches: 5. The CDR3: CASSSDRVPNEKLFF. CDR3 in DNA: TGTGCCAGCAGCTCCGACAGGGTACCTAATGAAAAACTGTTTTTT.

The chain links TRBV24-1 to TRBJ1-6; TRBD1 agrees at 8 bases. CDR1 KGHDR and CDR2 SFDVKD come from the germline V gene. Trimming cost V 2 bases and J 8 bases; bases outside gene matches: 4. This CDR3 region has 15 residues. CDR3: CATSDSRTGYSPLHF. The CDR3 DNA is TGTGCCACCAGTGATTCTAGGACAGGGTATTCACCCCTCCACTTT.

The chain joins TRBV7-2 to TRBJ2-7, with D maybe TRBD1 (6 bases). Germline CDR1 reads SGHTA; CDR2 reads FQGNSA. The CDR3 is 16 amino acids. V gave up 6 bases and J gave up 0 bases, with 18 bases separating them. Written as DNA, the CDR3 is TGTGCCAGCAGGCAAACCGGGACACAAAGCTCCTACGAGCAGTACTTC. Encoded protein: CASRQTGTQSSYEQYF.

V is TRBV4-3 and J is TRBJ2-5; no clear D gene. This CDR3 is 14 amino acids long. V lost 9 bases, J lost 1 base, and 15 bases lay in between. Germline V gene sequence: CDR1 LGHNA, CDR2 YSLEER. Written as DNA, the CDR3 is TGCGCCAGTTCAAACACAGTCTCCCAAGAGACCCAGTACTTC. Protein product: CASSNTVSQETQYF.

The rearrangement links TRBV27 to TRBJ1-1; TRBD1 is a possible D gene (6 bases). The ends were cut back, 5 bases at V and 1 base at J, with 11 bases in the middle. The CDR3 runs to 14 residues. CDR1 MNHEY and CDR2 SMNVEV come from the germline V gene (reference sequence). The CDR3 reads CASSPWTENTEAFF. Here the CDR3 DNA reads TGTGCCAGCAGTCCTTGGACAGAGAACACTGAAGCTTTCTTT.

The chain has TRBV7-9 and TRBJ2-4, with 9 bases fitting TRBD1. Germline V lookup: CDR1 SEHNR, CDR2 FQNEAQ (reference sequence). V lost 5 bases and J lost 0; bases outside the gene matches: 8. This CDR3 comprises 17 residues. CDR3 sequence (DNA): TGTGCCAGCAGCGTCCCCGGGACAGGGAGAGCCAAAAACATTCAGTACTTC. As protein: CASSVPGTGRAKNIQYF.

The chain joins TRBV6-1 to TRBJ2-3; 16 nucleotides match TRBD2. With 4 bases clipped from V and 5 bases from J, the junction kept 9 bases outside the gene matches. This CDR3 is 18 amino acids long. The V gene's germline CDR1 is MNHNS and CDR2 SASEGT. CDR3 region: CASSGAGLAGGQGDTQYF. CDR3 nucleotides: TGTGCCAGCAGTGGCGCGGGACTAGCGGGGGGGCAGGGAGATACGCAGTATTTT.

The chain joins TRBV11-3 to TRBJ1-1, with D maybe TRBD1 (6 bases). CDR3 length: 13 residues. Germline V gene sequence: CDR1 SGHNT, CDR2 YENEEA. V shed 4 bases and J shed 4 bases, with 10 bases lying between them. CDR3 sequence (DNA): TGTGCCAGCAGCTCATTACAGGGCACTGAAGCTTTCTTT. Amino acid sequence: CASSSLQGTEAFF. The whole variable domain, filled in from reference TRBV11-3 and TRBJ1-1, reads EAGVVQSPRYKIIEKKQPVAFWCNPISGHNTLYWYLQNLGQGPELLIRYENEEAVDDSQLPKDRFSAERLKGVDSTLKIQPAELGDSAVYLCASSSLQGTEAFFGQGTRLTVV.

There are a few counts of this clone. This chain joins TRBV7-2 and TRBJ1-4; D call uncertain. The V gene's germline CDR1 is SGHTA and CDR2 FQGNSA. V lost 2 bases and J 0 bases, leaving 10 bases between the germline ends. The CDR3 is made up of 16 amino acids. The CDR3 spells CASSLMAPSTNEKLFF. In DNA, the CDR3 is TGTGCCAGCAGCTTAATGGCCCCTTCAACTAATGAAAAACTGTTTTTT.

CDR3 DNA: TGTGCCAGTACTGCCGCCGGGAGTAACTATGGCTACACCTTC. Translated: CASTAAGSNYGYTF. This chain connects TRBV19 to TRBJ1-2; D is ambiguous. Germline values: CDR1 LNHDA, CDR2 SQIVND (reference sequence). This CDR3 has 14 residues. Trimming took 7 bases from V and 1 from J, leaving 13 bases between them.

The chain uses TRBV4-2 and TRBJ1-6; 7 nucleotides line up with TRBD1. CDR1 is LGHNA and CDR2 is YNFKEQ in the germline V gene. The CDR3 contains 16 residues. Trimming at V came to 1 base and at J to 7 bases, leaving 7 bases not matched to a gene. This CDR3 reads CASSQGTGGGNSPLHF. The CDR3 DNA reads TGTGCCAGCAGCCAAGGGACAGGAGGGGGGAATTCACCCCTCCACTTT.

The chain combines TRBV5-4 with TRBJ2-2; 10 bases fit TRBD2. Germline V lookup: CDR1 SGHNT, CDR2 YYREEE (reference sequence). The V and J ends lost 2 bases and 6 bases, in that order; junction bases with no gene match: 4. The CDR3 consists of 15 residues. CDR3 protein: CASSFDSGGPGELFF. In DNA form, the CDR3 reads TGTGCCAGCAGCTTCGATAGCGGGGGGCCCGGGGAGCTGTTTTTT.

DNA of the CDR3: TGCAGCGTCATAGCGGGGGGCTTGACCGGGGAGCTGTTTTTT. This codes for CSVIAGGLTGELFF. The rearrangement links TRBV29-1 to TRBJ2-2; 10 bases match TRBD2. CDR3 length: 14 residues. The V segment lost 6 bases and the J segment 5 bases; nucleotides outside the gene matches: 6. Germline loops: CDR1 SQVTM, CDR2 ANQGSEA.

The chain couples TRBV28 to TRBJ2-7; 7 nucleotides align to TRBD1. The CDR3 is 14 amino acids. V lost 6 bases to trimming and J lost 3 bases; unmatched junction nucleotides: 8. Per the germline V gene, CDR1 is MDHEN and CDR2 is SYDVKM. This CDR3 is CASREGDRGYEQYF. CDR3 bases: TGTGCCAGCAGGGAAGGGGACAGAGGCTACGAGCAGTACTTC.